The 10 T cell receptor beta chains below were found in one sample sequenced in a study of identifying expanded T cells in peripheral blood. The table came from immunoSEQ multiplex PCR; TCRdb's copy has only in-frame clones and leaves some out. Of approximately 100,000 clones in the sample, roughly 91% are singletons; the top ten hold around 15%. Material for sequencing was blood. The source is a person aged 18-69 years in good health.

This clone has more than one count but fewer than ten. V gene TRBV9 combines with J gene TRBJ2-7; D remains unclear. The CDR3 runs 14 residues. Germline V lookup: CDR1 SGDLS, CDR2 YYNGEE. V dropped 4 bases and J dropped 6 bases, with 17 bases sitting between them. The CDR3 nucleotides read TGTGCCAGCAGCTCCAGTCCCCTAGTAGGCGAGCAGTACTTC. This sequence encodes CASSSSPLVGEQYF.

CDR3 sequence reads: CASSLGLDTDTQYF. CDR3 DNA: TGTGCCAGCAGCTTGGGACTCGACACAGATACGCAGTATTTT. This rearrangement joins TRBV7-2 to TRBJ2-3; weak D call: TRBD2 (6 bases). The V and J ends lost 3 bases and 2 bases respectively, with 9 bases between them. The CDR3 loop spans 14 amino acids. Germline V gene data show CDR1 as SGHTA and CDR2 as FQGNSA.

The chain carries TRBV7-8 and TRBJ2-5; TRBD1 agrees at 7 bases. V shed 5 bases and J 2 bases; nucleotides not matched to a gene: 8. The germline V gene encodes CDR1 SGHVS and CDR2 FQNEAQ. The CDR3 runs to 15 residues. The CDR3 sequence: CASSGHRGRQETQYF. Written as DNA, the CDR3 is TGTGCCAGCAGCGGTCACAGGGGTCGGCAAGAGACCCAGTACTTC.

The chain is built from TRBV29-1 and TRBJ2-3, with TRBD2 matching 8 bases. This CDR3 region has 15 residues. J was trimmed by 4 bases and V by 4 bases; bases with no gene match: 10. CDR1 is SQVTM, CDR2 ANQGSEA, per germline. The CDR3 coding sequence is TGCAGCGTTGTCGCGGGGGGTTATATTTCAGATACGCAGTATTTT. Its translation is CSVVAGGYISDTQYF.

This chain joins TRBV4-2 and TRBJ1-3, with D uncertain. Deletions cut 6 bases from V and 4 bases from J, with 22 bases between. CDR1 is LGHNA and CDR2 is YNFKEQ in the germline V gene. The CDR3 has 17 residues. This chain's CDR3 is CASSYYPGPVGGNTIYF. CDR3 nucleotides: TGTGCCAGCAGTTACTACCCCGGCCCCGTAGGGGGAAACACCATATATTTT.

The chain links TRBV7-9 to TRBJ1-3; D possibly corresponds to TRBD1 (5 bases). This CDR3 is built from 15 residues. V was clipped by 3 bases and J by 2 bases, with 11 bases between them. Germline CDR1 is SEHNR and CDR2 is FQNEAQ (reference sequence). The CDR3 sequence: CASSLQGTTGNTIYF. The CDR3 coding sequence is TGTGCCAGCAGCTTGCAGGGTACAACTGGAAACACCATATATTTT.

The chain employs TRBV5-5 and TRBJ1-5, with TRBD1 as a possible D gene (5 bases). V dropped 7 bases and J dropped 2 bases, with 16 bases sitting between them. The CDR3 consists of 15 residues. CDR1 SGHKS and CDR2 YYEKEE come from the germline V gene (reference sequence). CDR3 region: CASVPGGGGNQPQHF. In nucleotides, the CDR3 is TGTGCCAGCGTACCAGGCGGGGGGGGCAATCAGCCCCAGCATTTT.

The V gene is TRBV28, the J gene TRBJ1-5; 9 bases are a match to TRBD1. The CDR3 consists of 14 residues. Germline lookup yields CDR1 MDHEN and CDR2 SYDVKM. The V segment lost 4 bases and the J segment 9 bases; nucleotides outside the gene matches: 7. CDR3 bases: TGTGCCAGCAGTTCAGGGACAGGGTTTCTGCCCCAGCATTTT. As protein: CASSSGTGFLPQHF. Together with reference TRBV28 and TRBJ1-5, the CDR3 gives the full variable domain: DVKVTQSSRYLVKRTGEKVFLECVQDMDHENMFWYRQDPGLGLRLIYFSYDVKMKEKGDIPEGYSVSREKKERFSLILESASTNQTSMYLCASSSGTGFLPQHFGDGTRLSIL.

The chain employs TRBV6-6 and TRBJ2-5, with D possibly matching TRBD1 (6 bases). Looked up from germline, CDR1 is MNHNY and CDR2 is SVGAGI (reference sequence). CDR3 length equals 16 residues. The germline V and J ends were trimmed by 2 bases and 2 bases, with 15 bases remaining between them. CDR3 amino acids: CASSYRRQGTQETQYF. CDR3 bases: TGTGCCAGCAGTTACAGGAGGCAGGGGACACAAGAGACCCAGTACTTC.

The chain uses TRBV19 and TRBJ2-7; 10 nucleotides line up with TRBD1. Germline CDR1 is LNHDA and CDR2 is SQIVND (reference sequence). The CDR3 is 15 residues long. Unmatched junction bases numbered 5, after V lost 5 bases and J lost 1 base. CDR3 protein: CASSDRGQGSYEQYF. The CDR3 DNA follows: TGTGCCAGTAGTGACCGGGGACAGGGGTCCTACGAGCAGTACTTC.